One and the same sample provided the 22 T cell receptor beta chains below, sequenced in a study of blood T cell repertoires in COVID-19. TCRdb keeps only in-frame clones here, not all; method: immunoSEQ multiplex PCR. The table lists over 200,000 clones, nearly 90% of them singletons. The sample consisted of PBMCs or T cells enriched from blood (not recorded which). These receptors originate from a young man who had been exposed to COVID-19.

The chain links TRBV6-4 to TRBJ2-2, with 9 bases fitting TRBD2. Germline V gives CDR1 MRHNA, CDR2 SNTAGT. The V segment lost 5 bases and the J segment 6 bases; nucleotides outside the gene matches: 7. The CDR3 extends over 15 amino acids. This chain's CDR3 is CASSKSSGVSGELFF. For the CDR3, the DNA is TGTGCCAGCAGTAAATCTAGCGGGGTATCCGGGGAGCTGTTTTTT.

The chain is built from TRBV4-3 and TRBJ2-3, with D tentatively TRBD2 (5 bases). This CDR3 region has 16 residues. Trimming left V 0 bases short and J 0 bases short, with 10 bases between. CDR1 is LGHNA, CDR2 YSLEER, per germline. Here the CDR3 reads CASSQEGGLSTDTQYF. DNA of the CDR3: TGCGCCAGCAGCCAAGAGGGCGGACTGAGCACAGATACGCAGTATTTT.

J is TRBJ2-1 and V is TRBV5-5, with a tentative D call TRBD1 (5 bases). The CDR3 extends over 15 amino acids. Germline CDR1 SGHKS, CDR2 YYEKEE (reference sequence). V was clipped by 0 bases and J by 2 bases, with 9 bases between them. The CDR3 DNA is TGTGCCAGCAGCTTGGACAGGTCAACCTACAATGAGCAGTTCTTC. It yields the protein CASSLDRSTYNEQFF.

The rearrangement joins TRBV7-9 to TRBJ2-5, with D maybe TRBD1 (6 bases). V was trimmed by 5 bases and J by 3 bases, leaving 13 bases between them. The CDR3 length is 14 residues. Looked up from germline, CDR1 is SEHNR and CDR2 is FQNEAQ (reference sequence). In DNA, the CDR3 is TGTGCCAGCAGCCCTAGGACAGTCGAAGAGACCCAGTACTTC. It yields the protein CASSPRTVEETQYF.

This rearrangement joins TRBV4-1 to TRBJ1-4; possible D gene TRBD1, 5 bases. Germline V gene data show CDR1 as MGHRA and CDR2 as YSYEKL. Trimming removed 0 bases from V and 10 bases from J, with 15 bases in between. This CDR3 comprises 15 residues. DNA for the CDR3: TGCGCCAGCAGCCAAGAAGGCAGCGGGGGAGGAAAACTGTTTTTT. It encodes CASSQEGSGGGKLFF.

The chain has TRBV11-2 and TRBJ2-7; 10 bases fit TRBD2. Germline values: CDR1 SGHAT, CDR2 FQNNGV. Germline trimming cut 1 base from V and 3 bases from J; bases unmatched to any gene: 3. This CDR3 spans 15 amino acids. The CDR3 DNA reads TGTGCCAGCAGCTTAGGGGTAGCGGGGGGCTACGAGCAGTACTTC. This codes for CASSLGVAGGYEQYF.

A single count supports this clone. The gene calls are TRBV14 and TRBJ2-7; 13 positions match TRBD2. The CDR3 runs 16 residues. V gave up 4 bases and J gave up 3 bases; unmatched junction bases: 6. Looked up from germline, CDR1 is SGHDN and CDR2 is FVKESK. CDR3 sequence reads: CASSRQGLAGLYEQYF. In DNA, the CDR3 is TGTGCCAGCAGCCGACAGGGACTAGCGGGGCTCTACGAGCAGTACTTC.

V and J are TRBV7-2 and TRBJ2-7, with unresolved D. Germline CDR1 is SGHTA and CDR2 is FQGNSA. The CDR3 spans 13 residues. Trimming removed 3 bases from V and 0 bases from J, with 6 bases in between. CDR3 sequence reads: CASSLPGSYEQYF. Here the CDR3 DNA reads TGTGCCAGCAGCTTGCCGGGCTCCTACGAGCAGTACTTC.

The rearrangement joins TRBV4-1 to TRBJ1-2, with 7 bases that match TRBD1. J lost 4 bases, V lost 3 bases, and 8 bases had no gene match. Germline V gives CDR1 MGHRA, CDR2 YSYEKL. This CDR3 is built from 15 residues. The CDR3 here is CASSHLQGGGYGYTF. As DNA, the CDR3 is TGCGCCAGCAGCCATCTGCAGGGGGGCGGCTATGGCTACACCTTC.

In its sample, this clone was seen a few times. This chain uses TRBV5-1 with TRBJ1-2; 9 nucleotides line up with TRBD1. This CDR3 is built from 16 residues. Per germline, CDR1 SGHRS and CDR2 YFSETQ. V was pared by 5 bases and J by 7 bases, with 15 bases of the junction left unmatched. CDR3 protein: CASSLRPPGQGTGYTF. The CDR3 region has the DNA TGCGCCAGCAGTCTTCGACCCCCGGGACAGGGAACTGGCTACACCTTC.

The DNA for the CDR3 is TGCGCCAGCAGCGCTGGGACAGGGATGAATTTGGTGCGCACAGATACGCAGTATTTT. Translation gives CASSAGTGMNLVRTDTQYF. The gene calls are TRBV5-1 and TRBJ2-3; 9 bases align to TRBD1. V shed 4 bases and J 1 base; nucleotides not matched to a gene: 16. From germline, CDR1 is SGHRS and CDR2 YFSETQ. The CDR3 has 19 amino acids.

The chain uses TRBV7-6 and TRBJ2-2, with 7 bases identical to TRBD2. CDR3 size: 18 residues. From germline, CDR1 is SGHVS and CDR2 FNYEAQ. J was trimmed by 5 bases and V by 2 bases; bases with no gene match: 14. Here the CDR3 reads CASSLYYDGGRGTGELFF. Here the CDR3 DNA reads TGTGCCAGCAGCTTATATTATGACGGCGGGAGAGGGACCGGGGAGCTGTTTTTT.

This clone was counted a few times. The chain recombines TRBV5-4 with TRBJ2-2; 10 nucleotides match TRBD1. V was clipped by 3 bases and J by 4 bases; unmatched bases: 3. The CDR3 is 15 residues long. The germline gives CDR1 SGHNT, CDR2 YYREEE (reference sequence). CDR3 residues: CASSSGTGATGELFF. For the CDR3, the DNA is TGTGCCAGCAGCTCGGGGACAGGGGCCACCGGGGAGCTGTTTTTT.

The gene calls are TRBV20-1 and TRBJ1-2; no firm D call. The CDR3 has 14 residues. Germline V lookup: CDR1 DFQATT, CDR2 SNEGSKA (reference sequence). Trimming pared 3 bases from V and 0 bases from J, leaving 11 bases between. The CDR3 protein is CSASLVRSNYGYTF. The CDR3 DNA reads as TGCAGTGCTAGTTTAGTCAGGTCTAACTATGGCTACACCTTC.

The V call is TRBV6-5, the J call TRBJ2-7; the match to TRBD1 covers 9 bases. V lost 6 bases and J lost 2; bases outside the gene matches: 8. Germline CDR1 is MNHEY and CDR2 is SVGAGI. The CDR3 sequence is 15 residues long. The CDR3 loop reads CASSLGQGTTYEQYF. The DNA of the CDR3 is TGTGCCAGCAGCCTAGGACAGGGGACCACCTACGAGCAGTACTTC.

This chain joins TRBV12-1 and TRBJ1-2; the D call in the table, TRBD1, was not verified against the DNA. TRBV12-1 is a recognized pseudogene. CDR3 length equals 15 residues. CDR3 residues: CASSFPGQNFYGYTF. The CDR3 bases are TGTGCCAGCAGCTTCCCGGGACAGAACTTCTATGGCTACACCTTC.

The chain uses TRBV11-2 and TRBJ2-1; TRBD2 aligns across 13 bases. The CDR3 length is 15 residues. Germline V gene data show CDR1 as SGHAT and CDR2 as FQNNGV. V was pared by 5 bases and J by 8 bases, with 6 bases of the junction left unmatched. CDR3 sequence: CASSRGTSGTDEQFF. CDR3 nucleotides: TGTGCCAGCAGCCGAGGGACTAGCGGGACGGATGAGCAGTTCTTC.

This chain connects TRBV7-9 to TRBJ2-1, with 8 nucleotides matching TRBD2. V shed 3 bases, J shed 7 bases, and the junction held 5 bases outside the gene matches. This CDR3 region has 14 residues. Germline V CDR1 and CDR2: SEHNR, FQNEAQ (reference sequence). In nucleotides, the CDR3 is TGTGCCAGCAGCTTCGGCGGGGGGAGAAATGAGCAGTTCTTC. This codes for CASSFGGGRNEQFF.

This chain connects TRBV6-4 to TRBJ1-1; D call uncertain. The CDR3 runs 13 residues. The V and J ends lost 0 bases and 1 base respectively, with 3 bases between them. Germline CDR1 and CDR2: MRHNA and SNTAGT. CDR3 sequence reads: CASSDSQNTEAFF. The CDR3 DNA sequence: TGTGCCAGCAGTGACTCACAGAACACTGAAGCTTTCTTT.

The chain joins TRBV7-9 to TRBJ2-1; D remains unclear. CDR3 length equals 12 residues. CDR1 is SEHNR, CDR2 FQNEAQ, per germline (reference sequence). Between the trimmed V and J ends, which lost 5 bases and 8 bases, there was a span of 10 bases. The CDR3 nucleotides read TGTGCCAGCAGCCAGAACATCGATGAGCAGTTCTTC. Encoded protein: CASSQNIDEQFF. The variable domain in full, with the rest retrieved from reference TRBV7-9 and TRBJ2-1, is DTGVSQNPRHKITKRGQNVTFRCDPISEHNRLYWYRQTLGQGPEFLTYFQNEAQLEKSRLLSDRFSAERPKGSFSTLEIQRTEQGDSAMYLCASSQNIDEQFFGPGTRLTVL.

This chain connects TRBV5-1 to TRBJ1-1, with D tentatively TRBD1 (6 bases). V was trimmed by 4 bases and J by 0 bases, leaving 10 bases between them. The CDR3 spans 14 residues. The V gene's germline CDR1 is SGHRS and CDR2 YFSETQ. The CDR3 sequence is CASSGGNMNTEAFF. The CDR3 DNA is TGCGCCAGCAGCGGGGGCAACATGAACACTGAAGCTTTCTTT.

In its sample, this clone was seen once. The chain uses TRBV10-3 and TRBJ1-1, with 7 positions matching TRBD1. Germline V gene sequence: CDR1 ENHRY, CDR2 SYGVKD. CDR3 length: 16 amino acids. After removal of 3 bases from V and 1 base from J, the junction contained 8 bases not matched to a gene. The CDR3 nucleotides are TGTGCCATCAGTGACACCGGGACAGCTACGAACACTGAAGCTTTCTTT. Its translation is CAISDTGTATNTEAFF.